This is a list of T cell receptor beta chains from one sample in a study of blood T cell repertoires in COVID-19. Only in-frame clones appear in the TCRdb table, and some are missing; sequencing was by immunoSEQ multiplex PCR. The sample shows approximately 100,000 clones, 70% to 90% of them seen only once. The sequenced sample consisted of peripheral blood. The source is a woman in her sixties with acute or convalescent COVID-19. Both conserved end residues are part of each CDR3. Each record gives: J gene, V gene, CDR3 protein.

TRBJ1-5	TRBV10-1	CASRRQGDQPQHF
TRBJ2-7	TRBV6-2/TRBV6-3	CASSYAGFTYEQYF
TRBJ2-2	TRBV19	CATYPAGTGELFF
TRBJ1-6	TRBV6-5	CASSYLEGDSPLHF
TRBJ1-6	TRBV19	CASEPGIHNSPLHF
TRBJ2-2	TRBV3-1/TRBV3-2	CASSHTRNTGELFF
TRBJ1-2	TRBV3-1/TRBV3-2	CASSQDGRQDGYTF
TRBJ2-1	TRBV24-1	CATTHSNGEQFF
TRBJ1-6	TRBV7-2	CASSLVQGNSPLHF
TRBJ2-6	TRBV7-3	CASSLDRTRNVLTF
TRBJ1-2	TRBV28	CASSVPTGGPTF
TRBJ1-3	TRBV9	CASSVTGSGNTIYF
TRBJ1-2	TRBV19	CASRTPEAAEGYTF
TRBJ2-2	TRBV7-3	CASSVRSNTGELFF
TRBJ1-6	TRBV27	CASSPRDRATSPLHF
TRBJ1-3	TRBV7-9	CASSWWTVSGNTIYF
TRBJ2-1	TRBV5-4	CASSSLYNEQFF
TRBJ1-1	TRBV7-8	CASSLRVGGQSTEAFF
TRBJ1-1	TRBV3-1/TRBV3-2	CASSQGGGGQAFF
TRBJ1-5	TRBV18	CASSPETTGSQHF